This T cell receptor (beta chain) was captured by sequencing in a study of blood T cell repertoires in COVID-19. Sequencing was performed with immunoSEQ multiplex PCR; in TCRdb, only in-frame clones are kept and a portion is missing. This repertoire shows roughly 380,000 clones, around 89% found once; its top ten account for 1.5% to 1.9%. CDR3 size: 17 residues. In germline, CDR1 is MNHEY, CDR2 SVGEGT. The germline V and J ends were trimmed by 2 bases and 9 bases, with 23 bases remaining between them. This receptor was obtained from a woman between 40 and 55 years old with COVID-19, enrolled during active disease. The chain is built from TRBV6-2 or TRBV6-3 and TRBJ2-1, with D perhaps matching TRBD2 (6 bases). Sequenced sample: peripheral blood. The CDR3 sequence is CASSYGANRARRGEQFF. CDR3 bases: TGTGCCAGCAGTTACGGCGCTAATCGGGCCCGGAGGGGTGAGCAGTTCTTC.